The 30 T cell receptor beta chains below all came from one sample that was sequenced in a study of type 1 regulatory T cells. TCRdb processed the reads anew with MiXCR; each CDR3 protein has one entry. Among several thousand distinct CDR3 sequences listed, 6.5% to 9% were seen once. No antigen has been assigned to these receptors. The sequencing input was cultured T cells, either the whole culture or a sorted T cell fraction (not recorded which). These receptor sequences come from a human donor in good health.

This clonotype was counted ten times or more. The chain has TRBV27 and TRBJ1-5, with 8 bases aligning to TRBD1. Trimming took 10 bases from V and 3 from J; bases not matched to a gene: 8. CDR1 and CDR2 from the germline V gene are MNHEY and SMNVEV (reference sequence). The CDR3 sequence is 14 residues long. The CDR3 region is CANPQGAANQPQHF. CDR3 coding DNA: TGTGCCAACCCGCAGGGGGCGGCCAATCAGCCCCAGCATTTT.

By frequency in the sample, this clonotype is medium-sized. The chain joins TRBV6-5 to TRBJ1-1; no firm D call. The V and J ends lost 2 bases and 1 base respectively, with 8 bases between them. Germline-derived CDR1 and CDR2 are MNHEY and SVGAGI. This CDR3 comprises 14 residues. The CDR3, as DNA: TGTGCCAGCAGTTACGAGGTGTCGAACACTGAAGCTTTCTTT. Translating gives CASSYEVSNTEAFF.

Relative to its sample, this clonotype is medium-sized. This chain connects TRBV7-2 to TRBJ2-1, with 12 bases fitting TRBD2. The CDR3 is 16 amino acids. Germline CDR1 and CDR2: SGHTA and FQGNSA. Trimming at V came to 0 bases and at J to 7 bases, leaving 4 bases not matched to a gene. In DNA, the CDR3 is TGTGCCAGCAGCTTAGCAGCTAGCGGGAGGGTAAATGAGCAGTTCTTC. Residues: CASSLAASGRVNEQFF.

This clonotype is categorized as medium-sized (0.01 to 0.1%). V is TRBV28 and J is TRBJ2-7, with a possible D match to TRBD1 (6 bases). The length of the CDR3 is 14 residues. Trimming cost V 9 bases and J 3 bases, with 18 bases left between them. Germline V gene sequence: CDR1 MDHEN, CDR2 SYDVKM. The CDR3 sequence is CASHSGQTNYEQYF. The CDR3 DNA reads TGTGCCAGTCATTCAGGACAGACAAACTACGAGCAGTACTTC.

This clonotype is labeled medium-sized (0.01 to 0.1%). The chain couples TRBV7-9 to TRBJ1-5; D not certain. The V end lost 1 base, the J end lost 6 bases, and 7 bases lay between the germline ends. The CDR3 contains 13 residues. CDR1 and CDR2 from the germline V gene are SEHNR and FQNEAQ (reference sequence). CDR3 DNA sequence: TGTGCCAGCAGCTTAGGGGGTGTTCAGCCCCAGCATTTT. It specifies CASSLGGVQPQHF. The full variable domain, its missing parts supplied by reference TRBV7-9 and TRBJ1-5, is DTGVSQNPRHKITKRGQNVTFRCDPISEHNRLYWYRQTLGQGPEFLTYFQNEAQLEKSRLLSDRFSAERPKGSFSTLEIQRTEQGDSAMYLCASSLGGVQPQHFGDGTRLSIL.

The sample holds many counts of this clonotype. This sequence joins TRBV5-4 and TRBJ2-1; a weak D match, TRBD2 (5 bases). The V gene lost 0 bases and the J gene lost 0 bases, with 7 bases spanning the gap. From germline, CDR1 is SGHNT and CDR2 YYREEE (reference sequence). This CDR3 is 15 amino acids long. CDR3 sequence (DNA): TGTGCCAGCAGCTTGGTTACTAGCTCCTACAATGAGCAGTTCTTC. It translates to CASSLVTSSYNEQFF.

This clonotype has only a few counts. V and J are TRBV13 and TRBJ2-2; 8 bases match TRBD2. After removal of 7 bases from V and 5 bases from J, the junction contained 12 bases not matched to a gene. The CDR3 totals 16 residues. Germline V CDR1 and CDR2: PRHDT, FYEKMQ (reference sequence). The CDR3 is CASTRRGGRTTGELFF. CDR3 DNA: TGTGCCAGCACCCGTCGGGGGGGACGTACTACCGGGGAGCTGTTTTTT.

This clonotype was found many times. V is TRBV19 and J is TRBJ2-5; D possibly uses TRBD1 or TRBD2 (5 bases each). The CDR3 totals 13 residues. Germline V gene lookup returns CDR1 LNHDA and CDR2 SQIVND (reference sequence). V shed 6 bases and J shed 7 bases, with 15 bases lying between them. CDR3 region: CASSPEGLGTQYF. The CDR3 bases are TGTGCCAGTAGCCCTGAGGGGTTAGGGACCCAGTACTTC. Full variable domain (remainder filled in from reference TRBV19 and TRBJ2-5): DGGITQSPKYLFRKEGQNVTLSCEQNLNHDAMYWYRQDPGQGLRLIYYSQIVNDFQKGDIAEGYSVSREKKESFPLTVTSAQKNPTAFYLCASSPEGLGTQYFGPGTRLLVL.

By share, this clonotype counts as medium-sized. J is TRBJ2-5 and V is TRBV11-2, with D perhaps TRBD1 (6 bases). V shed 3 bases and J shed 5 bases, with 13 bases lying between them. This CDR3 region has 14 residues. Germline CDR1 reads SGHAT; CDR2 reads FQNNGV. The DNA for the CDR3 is TGTGCCAGCAGCTTTGACAGGTTGGCGGAGACCCAGTACTTC. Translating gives CASSFDRLAETQYF.

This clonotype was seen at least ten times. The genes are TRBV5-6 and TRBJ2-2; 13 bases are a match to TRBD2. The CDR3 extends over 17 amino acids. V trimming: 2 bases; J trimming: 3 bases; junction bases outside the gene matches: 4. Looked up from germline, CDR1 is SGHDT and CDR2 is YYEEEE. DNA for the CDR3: TGTGCCAGCAGCTTAACTAGCGGGAGGGATTACACCGGGGAGCTGTTTTTT. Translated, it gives CASSLTSGRDYTGELFF.

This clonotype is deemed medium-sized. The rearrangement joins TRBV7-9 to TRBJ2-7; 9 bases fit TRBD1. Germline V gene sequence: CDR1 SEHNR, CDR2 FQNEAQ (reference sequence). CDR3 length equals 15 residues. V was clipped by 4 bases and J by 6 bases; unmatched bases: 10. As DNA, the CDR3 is TGTGCCAGCAGCTCAGGACAGGGGAGGGCCGCCGAGCAGTACTTC. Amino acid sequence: CASSSGQGRAAEQYF.

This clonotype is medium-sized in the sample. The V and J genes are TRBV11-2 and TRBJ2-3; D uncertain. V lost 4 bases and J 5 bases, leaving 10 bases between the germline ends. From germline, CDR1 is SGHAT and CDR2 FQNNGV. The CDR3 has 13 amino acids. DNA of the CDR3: TGTGCCAGCAGCTACCCCGTCATAGATACGCAGTATTTT. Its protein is CASSYPVIDTQYF.

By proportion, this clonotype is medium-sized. The DNA of the CDR3 is TGTGCCACCAGCAGAGCTACCACGGGACAGAGAGAGACCCAGTACTTC. Protein product: CATSRATTGQRETQYF. The rearrangement uses TRBV15 and TRBJ2-5; 7 nucleotides line up with TRBD1. The CDR3 is 16 residues long. The trim removed 1 base at V and 4 bases at J, leaving 9 bases unmatched. Germline V gene data show CDR1 as LNHNV and CDR2 as YYDKDF (reference sequence).

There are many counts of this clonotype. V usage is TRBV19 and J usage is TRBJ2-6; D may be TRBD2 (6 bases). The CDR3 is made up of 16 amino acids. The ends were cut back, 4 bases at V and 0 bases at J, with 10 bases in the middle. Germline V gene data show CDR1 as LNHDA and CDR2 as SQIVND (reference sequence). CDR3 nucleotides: TGTGCCAGTAGTAGGGACTCCAGCTCTGGGGCCAACGTCCTGACTTTC. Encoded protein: CASSRDSSSGANVLTF.

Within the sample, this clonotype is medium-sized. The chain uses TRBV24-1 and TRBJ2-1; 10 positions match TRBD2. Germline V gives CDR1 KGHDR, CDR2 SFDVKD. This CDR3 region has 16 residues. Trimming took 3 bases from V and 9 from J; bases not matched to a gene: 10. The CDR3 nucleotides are TGTGCCACCAGTGATCCGGCGGCTAGCGGGAGCCGTGAGCAGTTCTTC. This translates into CATSDPAASGSREQFF.

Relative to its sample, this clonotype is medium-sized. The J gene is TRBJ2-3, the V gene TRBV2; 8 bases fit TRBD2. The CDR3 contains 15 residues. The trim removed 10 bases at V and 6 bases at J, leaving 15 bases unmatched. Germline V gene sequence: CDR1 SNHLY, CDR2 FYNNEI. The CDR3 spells CATGLALIRGDTQYF. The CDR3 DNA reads TGTGCCACAGGACTAGCTCTCATCCGAGGGGATACGCAGTATTTT.

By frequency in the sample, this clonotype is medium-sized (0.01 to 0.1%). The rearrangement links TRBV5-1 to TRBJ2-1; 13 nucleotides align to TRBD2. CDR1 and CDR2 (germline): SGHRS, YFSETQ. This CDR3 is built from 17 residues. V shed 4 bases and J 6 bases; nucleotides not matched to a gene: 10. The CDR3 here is CASSGLAGVDRGNEQFF. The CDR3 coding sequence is TGCGCCAGCAGCGGACTAGCGGGAGTGGATCGGGGCAATGAGCAGTTCTTC.

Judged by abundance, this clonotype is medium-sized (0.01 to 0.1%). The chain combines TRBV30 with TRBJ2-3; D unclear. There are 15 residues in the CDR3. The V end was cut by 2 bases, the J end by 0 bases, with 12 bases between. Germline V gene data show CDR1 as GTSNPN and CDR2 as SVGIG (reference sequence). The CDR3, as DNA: TGTGCCTGGAGTCCGATGGGCCTTAGCACAGATACGCAGTATTTT. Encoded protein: CAWSPMGLSTDTQYF.

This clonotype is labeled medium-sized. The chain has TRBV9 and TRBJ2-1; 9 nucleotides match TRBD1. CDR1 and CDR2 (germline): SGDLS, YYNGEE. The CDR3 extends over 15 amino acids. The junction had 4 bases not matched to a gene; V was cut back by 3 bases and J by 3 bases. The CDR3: CASSERGQGYNEQFF. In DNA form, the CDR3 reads TGTGCCAGCAGCGAGAGGGGACAGGGCTACAATGAGCAGTTCTTC.

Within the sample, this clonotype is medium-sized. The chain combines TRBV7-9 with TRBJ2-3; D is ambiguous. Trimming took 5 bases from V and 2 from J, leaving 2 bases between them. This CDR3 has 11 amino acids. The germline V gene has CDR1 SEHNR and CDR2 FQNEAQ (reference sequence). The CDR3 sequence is CASSNTDTQYF. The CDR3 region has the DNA TGTGCCAGCAGCAACACAGATACGCAGTATTTT.

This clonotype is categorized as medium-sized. CDR3 loop: CASSLGAGGPDTQYF. CDR3 DNA sequence: TGTGCCAGCAGCTTAGGGGCGGGAGGGCCAGATACGCAGTATTTT. The chain combines TRBV7-2 with TRBJ2-3; 9 nucleotides match TRBD2. The CDR3 runs 15 residues. J lost 4 bases, V lost 1 base, and 3 bases had no gene match. The V gene's germline CDR1 is SGHTA and CDR2 FQGNSA.

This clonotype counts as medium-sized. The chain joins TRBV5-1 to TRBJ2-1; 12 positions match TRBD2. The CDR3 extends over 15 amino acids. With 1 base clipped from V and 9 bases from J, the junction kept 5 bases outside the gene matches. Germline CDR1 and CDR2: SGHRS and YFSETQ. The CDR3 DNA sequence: TGCGCCAGCAGCTTGATTCCTAGCGGGAGGGTTGAGCAGTTCTTC. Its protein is CASSLIPSGRVEQFF.

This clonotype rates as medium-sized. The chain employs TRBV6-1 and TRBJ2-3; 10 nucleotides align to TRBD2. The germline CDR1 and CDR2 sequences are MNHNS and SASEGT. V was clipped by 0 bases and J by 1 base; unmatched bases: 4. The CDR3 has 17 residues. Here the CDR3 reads CASSEAGTSVRTDTQYF. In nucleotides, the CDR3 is TGTGCCAGCAGTGAAGCGGGGACTAGCGTGCGCACAGATACGCAGTATTTT.

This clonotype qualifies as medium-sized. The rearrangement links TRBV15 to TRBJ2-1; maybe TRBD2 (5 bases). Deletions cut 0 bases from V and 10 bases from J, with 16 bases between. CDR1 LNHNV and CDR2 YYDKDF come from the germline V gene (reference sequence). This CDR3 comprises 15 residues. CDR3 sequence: CATSRDTTRDKEQFF. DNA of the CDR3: TGTGCCACCAGCAGAGATACCACTAGGGATAAAGAGCAGTTCTTC.

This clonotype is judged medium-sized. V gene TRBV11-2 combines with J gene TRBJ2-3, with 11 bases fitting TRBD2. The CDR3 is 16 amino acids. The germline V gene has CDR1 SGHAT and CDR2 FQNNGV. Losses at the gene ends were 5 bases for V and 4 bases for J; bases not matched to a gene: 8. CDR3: CASSPIAGGVADTQYF. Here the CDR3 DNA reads TGTGCCAGCAGCCCCATAGCGGGAGGGGTGGCAGATACGCAGTATTTT.

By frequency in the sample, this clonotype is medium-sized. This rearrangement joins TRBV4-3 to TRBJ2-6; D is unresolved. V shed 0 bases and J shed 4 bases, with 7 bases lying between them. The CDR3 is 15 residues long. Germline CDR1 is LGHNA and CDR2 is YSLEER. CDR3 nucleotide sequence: TGCGCCAGCAGCCAAGATTTACTCGGGGCCAACGTCCTGACTTTC. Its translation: CASSQDLLGANVLTF.

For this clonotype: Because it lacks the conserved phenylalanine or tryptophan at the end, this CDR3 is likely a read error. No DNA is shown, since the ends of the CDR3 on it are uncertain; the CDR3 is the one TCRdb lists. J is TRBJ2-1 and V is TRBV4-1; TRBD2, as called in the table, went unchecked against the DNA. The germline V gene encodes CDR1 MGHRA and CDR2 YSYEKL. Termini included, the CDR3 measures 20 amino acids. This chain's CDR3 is CASSQEGKPNPRGAYNEQLL.

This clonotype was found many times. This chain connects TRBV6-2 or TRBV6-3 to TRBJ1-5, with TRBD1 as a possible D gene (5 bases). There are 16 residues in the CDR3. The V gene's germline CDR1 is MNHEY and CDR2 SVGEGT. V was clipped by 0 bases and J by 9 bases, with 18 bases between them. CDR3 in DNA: TGTGCCAGCAGTTACTCGAGTATCGCAGCGGGGCGGCCCCAGCATTTT. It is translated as CASSYSSIAAGRPQHF.

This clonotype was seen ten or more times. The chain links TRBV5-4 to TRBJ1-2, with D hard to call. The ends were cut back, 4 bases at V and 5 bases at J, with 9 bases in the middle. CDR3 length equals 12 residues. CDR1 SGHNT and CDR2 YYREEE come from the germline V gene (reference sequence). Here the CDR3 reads CASSVAGYGYTF. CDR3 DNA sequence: TGTGCCAGCAGCGTAGCCGGGTATGGCTACACCTTC.

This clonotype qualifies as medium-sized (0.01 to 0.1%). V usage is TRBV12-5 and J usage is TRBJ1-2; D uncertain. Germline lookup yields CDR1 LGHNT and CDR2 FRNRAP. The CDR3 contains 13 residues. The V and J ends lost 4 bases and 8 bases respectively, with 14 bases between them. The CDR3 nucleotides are TGTGCTAGTGGTTCCCTCACCCGGACGGGCTACACCTTC. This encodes CASGSLTRTGYTF.